Given below is one TCR beta chain in context. Its antigen is still unknown. Base quality data are lacking; no much larger clone is found one base away. The trial excluded patients who had a history of autoimmune disease or who were on systemic immunosuppression. In every dose cohort, peripheral blood was drawn for TCR sequencing at baseline, cycle 4 day 1, and cycle 7 day 1. The samples were drawn from a first-in-human, open-label, multicenter phase I dose-escalation trial of ivuxolimab. Adults with locally advanced or metastatic head and neck squamous cell, hepatocellular, melanoma or renal cell carcinoma were enrolled in the trial. CD4+ and CD8+ T cells were sorted separately from peripheral blood before TCR sequencing. These data originate in a study of OX40 agonist ivuxolimab in advanced cancers. About the study as a whole: Ivuxolimab was a fully human IgG2 agonistic monoclonal antibody targeting the costimulatory receptor OX40 (CD134). Intravenous ivuxolimab was administered to patients every 2 weeks at six dose levels: 0.01, 0.1, 0.3, 1.5, 3 and 10 mg/kg. Among the roughly 54 dose-escalation patients, about 19 had hepatocellular carcinoma, around 15 melanoma, 9 renal cell carcinoma and 9 head and neck cancer. The dose-escalation cohort was around 84% male with a mean age of about 65 years, ranging from roughly 20 to 80. Patients were allowed to have had prior anti-PD-1, anti-PD-L1 or anti-CTLA-4 therapy, and approximately 41% of the dose-escalation patients had previously received checkpoint inhibitors. Partial responses occurred in three dose-escalation patients: two with cutaneous melanoma and one with hepatocellular carcinoma. The point of sequencing TCRbeta in the periphery was to test whether ivuxolimab changed TCR sequence diversity and drove clonal T-cell expansion. The paper describes the monotherapy dose-escalation part (N of about 47 patients) of the phase I trial of ivuxolimab.

For sequencing of the TCRbeta CDR3 region, genomic DNA was extracted from the sorted cells. The immunoSEQ Assay was used for sequencing of TCRbeta CDR3 regions. Drawn from immuneACCESS, this table holds only the in-frame rearrangements with V and J called that TCRdb kept. Clones are partly lost; checked studies trace under half to an unresolved V gene and leave the rest unexplained. Here the sample has around 100,000 clones; 90% occur a single time. The ten largest clones take up approximately 0.16% of the sample. The paper as a whole reports these results and caveats: At doses of 0.1 to 3.0 mg/kg, clonal expansion of both CD4+ and CD8+ blood T cells was observed from baseline to week 6. After ivuxolimab, expanded clones were on average more numerous among CD8+ T cells than among CD4+ T cells. Partial responders in the 0.1-3.0 mg/kg groups had among the lowest normalized peripheral clonal expansion, especially among CD8+ T cells. Low levels of normalized T-cell clonal expansion were also seen in some patients who did not respond. The antigen specificity of the peripheral T cells that underwent clonal expansion was not determined.

Sequenced material: CD4+ or CD8+ T cells sorted from blood, taken in a trial of the OX40 agonist ivuxolimab. The TCR comes from an adult with an advanced solid tumor such as melanoma, head and neck, liver or kidney cancer.

The nucleotides are TGTGCCAGCAGCTCCTTAGCGGGGGGGTACACAGATACGCAGTATTTT. Translated, this gives CASSSLAGGYTDTQYF. Recombination connected TRBV5-4 to TRBJ2-3; the junction holds 11 bases that match TRBD2. Measured from the cysteine to the phenylalanine, the CDR3 is 16 residues long. Of all the DNA, just the CDR3 is kept, 48 bases in frame from base 1. Taken from the germline V gene (reference sequence), the CDR1 and CDR2 loops are SGHNT and YYREEE. The germline V and J ends show losses of 3 bases and 2 bases respectively, and no gene match explains 5 bases of the junction.